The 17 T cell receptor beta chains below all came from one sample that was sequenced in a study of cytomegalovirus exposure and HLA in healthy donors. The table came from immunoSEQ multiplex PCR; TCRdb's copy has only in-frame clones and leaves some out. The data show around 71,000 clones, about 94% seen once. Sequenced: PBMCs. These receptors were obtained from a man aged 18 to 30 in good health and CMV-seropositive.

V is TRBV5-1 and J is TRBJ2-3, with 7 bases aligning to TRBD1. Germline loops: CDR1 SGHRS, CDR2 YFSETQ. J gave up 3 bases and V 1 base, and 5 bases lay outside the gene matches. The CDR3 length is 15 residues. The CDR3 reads CASSLQGVGTDTQYF. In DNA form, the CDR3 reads TGCGCCAGCAGCTTGCAGGGGGTTGGTACAGATACGCAGTATTTT.

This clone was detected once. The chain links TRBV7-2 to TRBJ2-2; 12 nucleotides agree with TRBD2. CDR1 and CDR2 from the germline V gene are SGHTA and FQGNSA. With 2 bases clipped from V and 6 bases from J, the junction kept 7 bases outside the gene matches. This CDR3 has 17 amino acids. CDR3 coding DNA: TGTGCCAGCAGCTTATTCCGACTAGCGGGGGCGCCCGGGGAGCTGTTTTTT. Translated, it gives CASSLFRLAGAPGELFF.

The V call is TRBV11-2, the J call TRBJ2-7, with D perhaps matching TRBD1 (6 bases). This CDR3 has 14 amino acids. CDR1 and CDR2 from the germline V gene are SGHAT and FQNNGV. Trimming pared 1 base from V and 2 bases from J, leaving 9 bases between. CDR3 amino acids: CASSLGTDPYEQYF. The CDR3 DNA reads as TGTGCCAGCAGCTTAGGGACAGATCCCTACGAGCAGTACTTC.

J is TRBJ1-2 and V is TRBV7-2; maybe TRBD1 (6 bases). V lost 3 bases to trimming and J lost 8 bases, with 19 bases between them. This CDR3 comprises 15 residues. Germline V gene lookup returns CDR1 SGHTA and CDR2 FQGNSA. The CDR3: CASSFAGGEAGGYTF. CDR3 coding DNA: TGTGCCAGCAGCTTTGCGGGGGGCGAGGCCGGGGGCTACACCTTC.

The CDR3 is CASSPRGDANTGELFF. For the CDR3, the DNA is TGTGCCAGCAGCCCCCGGGGGGACGCGAACACCGGGGAGCTGTTTTTT. The chain combines TRBV9 with TRBJ2-2; 7 bases are a match to TRBD2. CDR1 SGDLS and CDR2 YYNGEE come from the germline V gene. The CDR3 runs 16 residues. Trimming cost V 4 bases and J 0 bases; bases outside gene matches: 6.

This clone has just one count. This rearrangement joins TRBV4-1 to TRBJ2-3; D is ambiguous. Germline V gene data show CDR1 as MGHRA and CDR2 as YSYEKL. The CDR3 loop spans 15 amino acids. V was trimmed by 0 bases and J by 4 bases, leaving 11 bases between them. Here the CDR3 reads CASSQEGMGPDTQYF. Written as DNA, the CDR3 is TGCGCCAGCAGCCAAGAAGGCATGGGCCCAGATACGCAGTATTTT.

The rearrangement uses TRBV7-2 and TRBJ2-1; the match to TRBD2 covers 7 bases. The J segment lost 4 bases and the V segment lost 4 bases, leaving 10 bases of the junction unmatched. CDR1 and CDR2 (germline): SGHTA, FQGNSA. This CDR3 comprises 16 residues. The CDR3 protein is CASSSLGLGPYNEQFF. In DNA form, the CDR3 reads TGTGCCAGCAGCTCCCTAGGACTAGGCCCTTACAATGAGCAGTTCTTC.

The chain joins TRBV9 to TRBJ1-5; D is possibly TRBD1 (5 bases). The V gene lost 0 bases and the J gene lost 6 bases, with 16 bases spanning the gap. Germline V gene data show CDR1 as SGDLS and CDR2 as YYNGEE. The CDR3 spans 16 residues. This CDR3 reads CASSVDDRPYIQPQHF. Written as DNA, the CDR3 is TGTGCCAGCAGCGTAGATGACAGACCGTATATTCAGCCCCAGCATTTT.

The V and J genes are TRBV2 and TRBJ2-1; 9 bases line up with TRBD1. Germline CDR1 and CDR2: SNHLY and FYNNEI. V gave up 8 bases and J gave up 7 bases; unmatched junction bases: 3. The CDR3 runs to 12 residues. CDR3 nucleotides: TGTGCCAGCGGGACAGGGCAGAATGAGCAGTTCTTC. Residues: CASGTGQNEQFF.

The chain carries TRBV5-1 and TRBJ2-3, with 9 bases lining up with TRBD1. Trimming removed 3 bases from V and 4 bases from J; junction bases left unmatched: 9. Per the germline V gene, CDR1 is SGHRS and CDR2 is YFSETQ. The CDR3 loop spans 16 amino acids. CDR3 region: CASSSQGAITPDTQYF. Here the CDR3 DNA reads TGCGCCAGCAGCTCACAGGGGGCGATCACACCAGATACGCAGTATTTT.

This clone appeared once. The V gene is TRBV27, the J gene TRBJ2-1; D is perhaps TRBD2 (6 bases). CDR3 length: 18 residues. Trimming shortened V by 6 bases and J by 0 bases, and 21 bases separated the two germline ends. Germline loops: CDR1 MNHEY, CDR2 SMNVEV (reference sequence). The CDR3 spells CASSDRGGTRGSYNEQFF. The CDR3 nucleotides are TGTGCCAGCAGCGATCGAGGCGGGACCCGGGGCTCCTACAATGAGCAGTTCTTC.

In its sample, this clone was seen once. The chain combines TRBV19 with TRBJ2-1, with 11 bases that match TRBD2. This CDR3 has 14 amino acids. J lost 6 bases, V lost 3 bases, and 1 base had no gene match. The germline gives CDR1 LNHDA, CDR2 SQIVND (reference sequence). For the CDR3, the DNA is TGTGCCAGTAGTATTAGCGGGAGGGGCAATGAGCAGTTCTTC. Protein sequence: CASSISGRGNEQFF.

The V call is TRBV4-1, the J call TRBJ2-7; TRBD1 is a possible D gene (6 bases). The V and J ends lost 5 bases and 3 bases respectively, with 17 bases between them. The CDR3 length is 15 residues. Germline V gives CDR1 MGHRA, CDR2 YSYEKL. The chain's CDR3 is CASSGGSGPNYEQYF. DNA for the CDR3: TGCGCCAGCAGCGGGGGCTCGGGACCTAACTACGAGCAGTACTTC.

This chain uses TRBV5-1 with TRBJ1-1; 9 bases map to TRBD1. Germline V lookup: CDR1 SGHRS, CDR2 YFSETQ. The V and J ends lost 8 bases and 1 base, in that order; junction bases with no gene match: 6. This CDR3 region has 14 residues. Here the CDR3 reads CASHRGRGNTEAFF. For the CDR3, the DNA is TGCGCCAGTCACAGGGGGCGCGGGAACACTGAAGCTTTCTTT.

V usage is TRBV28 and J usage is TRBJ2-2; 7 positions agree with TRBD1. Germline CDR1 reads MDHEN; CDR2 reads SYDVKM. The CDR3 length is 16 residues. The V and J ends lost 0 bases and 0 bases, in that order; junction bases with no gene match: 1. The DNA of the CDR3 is TGTGCCAGCAGTTTATGGGGACAGCCGAACACCGGGGAGCTGTTTTTT. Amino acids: CASSLWGQPNTGELFF.

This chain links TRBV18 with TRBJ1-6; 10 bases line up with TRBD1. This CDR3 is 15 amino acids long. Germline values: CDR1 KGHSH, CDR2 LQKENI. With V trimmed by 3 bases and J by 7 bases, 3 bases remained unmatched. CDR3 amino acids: CASSPGTGDNSPLHF. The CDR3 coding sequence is TGTGCCAGCTCACCTGGGACAGGGGACAATTCACCCCTCCACTTT. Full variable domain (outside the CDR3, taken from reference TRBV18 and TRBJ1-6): NAGVMQNPRHLVRRRGQEARLRCSPMKGHSHVYWYRQLPEEGLKFMVYLQKENIIDESGMPKERFSAEFPKEGPSILRIQQVVRGDSAAYFCASSPGTGDNSPLHFGNGTRLTVT.

The CDR3 DNA reads TGTGCCAGCAGTTTCCGGGGGGGCTCCTACAATGAGCAGTTCTTC. Encoded protein: CASSFRGGSYNEQFF. This sequence joins TRBV25-1 and TRBJ2-1; 8 positions match TRBD2. V lost 5 bases and J lost 0; bases outside the gene matches: 3. CDR1 MGHDK and CDR2 SYGVNS come from the germline V gene. This CDR3 is 15 amino acids long.